This TCR beta chain appears in the sequencing data of a study of blood T cell repertoires in COVID-19. On the study more broadly: Samples taken during acute and convalescent COVID-19 were collected in the United States, Italy and Spain. Sample material is recorded as cDNA or gDNA derived from T cells, B-cell-depleted T cells, or PBMCs.

The germline gives CDR1 SGHRS, CDR2 YFSETQ. Trimming removed 5 bases at V and 0 bases at J, with 14 bases between. The CDR3 is made up of 16 amino acids. How the authors handled the data: Amplification of reference gene primers was used by the study to estimate nucleated cell counts. The protocol was immunoSEQ multiplex PCR, while the TCRdb copy is restricted to in-frame clones and leaves out a portion. D and trimming come from the DNA, and the V and J calls and clone size come from that table. The sample consists of over 200,000 clones, approximately 79% of them appearing once. Sequenced input: peripheral blood. The source is a human donor in a cohort sampled during active COVID-19. V usage is TRBV5-1 and J usage is TRBJ1-4, with a possible D match to TRBD1 (6 bases). CDR3 DNA sequence: TGCGCCAGCAGGCCGGACAGACTCGCAACTAATGAAAAACTGTTTTTT. Translating it yields CASRPDRLATNEKLFF.